This T cell receptor beta chain emerged from a study of blood T cell repertoires in COVID-19. Only in-frame clones appear in the TCRdb table, and some are missing; sequencing was by immunoSEQ multiplex PCR. The sample has nearly 200,000 clones, about 82% seen once; the top ten hold around 0.93%. CDR1 and CDR2 from the germline V gene are MGHRA and YSYEKL. The V end was cut by 4 bases, the J end by 8 bases, with 17 bases between. The CDR3 extends over 15 amino acids. The source is a man between 60 and 75 years old with COVID-19, enrolled during active disease. This chain connects TRBV4-1 to TRBJ1-4; no definite D call. The specimen was peripheral blood. CDR3 residues: CASSLEGWLGEKLFF. CDR3 DNA sequence: TGCGCCAGCAGCCTAGAGGGCTGGCTTGGCGAAAAACTGTTTTTT.